This TCR beta chain was found in a study of blood T cell repertoires in COVID-19. V lost 3 bases, J lost 4 bases, and 6 bases stayed unmatched. There are 14 residues in the CDR3. Using immunoSEQ multiplex PCR, the repertoire was profiled, and TCRdb retains in-frame clones only, with some absent. The data show just over 250,000 clones, around 80% seen once. Input material: PBMCs or T cells enriched from blood (not recorded which). The clonotype comes from a man aged 25-45 years with acute COVID-19. J is TRBJ2-7 and V is TRBV23-1, with 7 bases that match TRBD1. TRBV23-1 is marked as an open reading frame, function uncertain. CDR3 residues: CASSHKDRFYEQYV. CDR3 DNA: TGCGCCAGCAGTCACAAGGACAGGTTTTACGAGCAGTACGTC.